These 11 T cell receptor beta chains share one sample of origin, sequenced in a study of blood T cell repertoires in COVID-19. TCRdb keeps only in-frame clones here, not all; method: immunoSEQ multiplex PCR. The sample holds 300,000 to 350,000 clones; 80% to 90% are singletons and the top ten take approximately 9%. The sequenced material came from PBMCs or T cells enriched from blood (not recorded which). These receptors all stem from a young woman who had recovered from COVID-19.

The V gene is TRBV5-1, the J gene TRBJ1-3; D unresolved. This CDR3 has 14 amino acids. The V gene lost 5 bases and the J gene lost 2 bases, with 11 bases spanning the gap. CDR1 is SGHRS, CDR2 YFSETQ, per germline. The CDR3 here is CASRQNLAGNTIYF. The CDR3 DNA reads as TGCGCCAGCAGACAAAATCTTGCTGGAAACACCATATATTTT.

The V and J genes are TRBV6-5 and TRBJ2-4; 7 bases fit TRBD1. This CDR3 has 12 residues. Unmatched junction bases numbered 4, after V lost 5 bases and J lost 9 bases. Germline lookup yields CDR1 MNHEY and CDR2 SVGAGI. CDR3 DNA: TGTGCCAGCAGTACTACAGGGGCCATTCAGTACTTC. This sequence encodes CASSTTGAIQYF.

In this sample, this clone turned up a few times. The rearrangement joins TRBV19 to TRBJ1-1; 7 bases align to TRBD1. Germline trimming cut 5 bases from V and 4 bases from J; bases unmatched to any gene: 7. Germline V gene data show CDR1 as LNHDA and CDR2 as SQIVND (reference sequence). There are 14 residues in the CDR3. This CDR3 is CASSATGIGTEAFF. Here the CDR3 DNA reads TGTGCCAGTAGTGCGACAGGGATCGGCACTGAAGCTTTCTTT.

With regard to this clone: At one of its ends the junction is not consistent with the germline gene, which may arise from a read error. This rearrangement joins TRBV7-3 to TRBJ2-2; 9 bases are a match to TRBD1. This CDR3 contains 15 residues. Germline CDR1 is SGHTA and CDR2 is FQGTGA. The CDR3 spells CASSLTGGAIGELFF. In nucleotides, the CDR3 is TGTGCCAGCAGCCTAACAGGGGGCGCGATCGGGGAGCTGTTTTTT. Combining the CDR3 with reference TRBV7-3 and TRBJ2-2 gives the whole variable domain GAGVSQTPSNKVTEKGKYVELRCDPISGHTALYWYRQSLGQGPEFLIYFQGTGAADDSGLPNDRFFAVRPEGSVSTLKIQRTERGDSAVYLCASSLTGGAIGELFFGEGSRLTVL.

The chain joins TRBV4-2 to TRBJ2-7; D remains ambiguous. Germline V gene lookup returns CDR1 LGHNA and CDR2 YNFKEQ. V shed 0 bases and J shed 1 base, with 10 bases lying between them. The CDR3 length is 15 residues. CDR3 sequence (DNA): TGTGCCAGCAGCCAAGATCCCGGTCCTTCCTACGAGCAGTACTTC. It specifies CASSQDPGPSYEQYF.

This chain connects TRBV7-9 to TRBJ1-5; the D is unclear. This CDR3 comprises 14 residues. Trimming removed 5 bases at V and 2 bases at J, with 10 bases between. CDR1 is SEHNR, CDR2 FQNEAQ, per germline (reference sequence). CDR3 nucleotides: TGTGCCAGCAGCCCGTCCAGTGGCAATCAGCCCCAGCATTTT. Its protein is CASSPSSGNQPQHF.

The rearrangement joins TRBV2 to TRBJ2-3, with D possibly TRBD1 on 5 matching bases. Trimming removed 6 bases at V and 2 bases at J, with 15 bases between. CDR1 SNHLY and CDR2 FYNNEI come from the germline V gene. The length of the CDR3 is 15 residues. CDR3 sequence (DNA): TGTGCCAGCAGGGATAGGGGCGGCGACACAGATACGCAGTATTTT. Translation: CASRDRGGDTDTQYF.

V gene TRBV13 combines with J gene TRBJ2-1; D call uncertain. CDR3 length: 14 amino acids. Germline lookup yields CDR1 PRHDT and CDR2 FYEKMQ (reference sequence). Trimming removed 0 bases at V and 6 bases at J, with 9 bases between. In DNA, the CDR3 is TGTGCCAGCAGCTTAGGTCCCCTTAGCAATGAGCAGTTCTTC. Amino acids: CASSLGPLSNEQFF.

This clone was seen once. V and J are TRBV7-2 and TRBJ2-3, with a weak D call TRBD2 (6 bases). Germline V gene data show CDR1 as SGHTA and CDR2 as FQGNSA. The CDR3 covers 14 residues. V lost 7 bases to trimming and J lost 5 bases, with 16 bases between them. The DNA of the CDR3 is TGTGCCAGCACCGCCTTTGCAGCGGGAGATACGCAGTATTTT. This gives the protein CASTAFAAGDTQYF.

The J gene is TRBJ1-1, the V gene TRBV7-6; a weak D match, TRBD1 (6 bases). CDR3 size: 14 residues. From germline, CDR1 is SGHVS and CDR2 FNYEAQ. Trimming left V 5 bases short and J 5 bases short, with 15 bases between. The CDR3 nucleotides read TGTGCCAGCAGCGACAAGGGGGAAGGAACTGAAGCTTTCTTT. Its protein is CASSDKGEGTEAFF.

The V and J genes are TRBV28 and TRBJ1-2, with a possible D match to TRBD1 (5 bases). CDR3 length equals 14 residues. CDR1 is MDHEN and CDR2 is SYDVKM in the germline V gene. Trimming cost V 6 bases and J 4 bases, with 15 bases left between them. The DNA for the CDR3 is TGTGCCAGCAGCCTCCGGGGGGGGGTCTATGGCTACACCTTC. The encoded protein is CASSLRGGVYGYTF.